A selection of T cell receptor beta chains follows, all from one sample in a study of blood T cell repertoires in COVID-19. Profiled with immunoSEQ multiplex PCR; TCRdb holds only in-frame clones, not every one. This sample has 260,000 or so clones, with 81% found just once. The sample taken for sequencing was peripheral blood. The receptors originated from a woman of 80 years or more with COVID-19, enrolled during active disease. Both conserved end residues are part of each CDR3. The D gene is left open where the match is weak. For some rows the clone size is stated as once, few or many, or as a class when expanded; others skip it.

D gene,clone size,V gene,J gene,CDR3 DNA,CDR3 protein
TRBD2,few,TRBV10-1,TRBJ2-1,TGCGCCAGCAGTGAGTTGAGAGCGGGGGCCCAGTTCTTC,CASSELRAGAQFF
TRBD2,.,TRBV7-6,TRBJ2-3,TGTGCCAGCAGCTCCTTAGCGGGGCCCTCCGGTACGCAGTATTTT,CASSSLAGPSGTQYF
TRBD1,.,TRBV28,TRBJ1-2,TGTGCCAGCAGTTCCCCGGACAGGGAAGGCTACACCTTC,CASSSPDREGYTF
.,.,TRBV7-9,TRBJ2-2,TGTGCCAGCAGCTCCCTATCGACTGCCCGCACCGGGGAGCTGTTTTTT,CASSSLSTARTGELFF
.,.,TRBV29-1,TRBJ2-7,TGCAGCGTCGGCGGAGATTACGAGCAGTACTTC,CSVGGDYEQYF
TRBD2,.,TRBV19,TRBJ2-3,TGTGCCAGCAGCGGGAGGGTAACAGATACGCAGTATTTT,CASSGRVTDTQYF
.,.,TRBV5-4,TRBJ2-4,TGTGCCAGCAGCAGGTCGACAGCTAAAAACATTCAGTACTTC,CASSRSTAKNIQYF
.,.,TRBV7-7,TRBJ2-3,TGTGCTAGCAGCTTCCAACTAGGGCCCACAGATACGCAGTATTTT,CASSFQLGPTDTQYF
.,.,TRBV18,TRBJ1-6,TGTGCCAGCTCACCACGGGCAGGGGCGGATTCACCCCTCCACTTT,CASSPRAGADSPLHF
TRBD2,.,TRBV7-3,TRBJ2-5,TGTGCCAGCAGCTTAGTGCGGGGGGGCATAGAGACCCAGTACTTC,CASSLVRGGIETQYF
.,.,TRBV19,TRBJ2-5,TGTGCCAGTAGTAATCAGGGGTGGGAGACCCAGTACTTC,CASSNQGWETQYF
TRBD2,.,TRBV6-5,TRBJ2-1,TGTGCCAGCAGCCGACTAGCGGGAGTTAGGAATGAGCAGTTCTTC,CASSRLAGVRNEQFF
TRBD1,.,TRBV10-1,TRBJ2-7,TGCGCCAGCAGTGAGCGGGGGACAGGCGACCCCTACGAGCAGTACTTC,CASSERGTGDPYEQYF
.,.,TRBV6-2/TRBV6-3,TRBJ2-3,TGTGCCAGCAGTTACTCTAGCCTGCAGTATTTT,CASSYSSLQYF
.,.,TRBV18,TRBJ1-2,TGTGCCAGCTCACCTTCTACGGAGTCCTATGGCTACACCTTC,CASSPSTESYGYTF
.,once,TRBV7-6,TRBJ2-2,TGTGCCAGCAGCTTAGCCAGGGAAGAGGAGCTGTTTTTT,CASSLAREEELFF
.,.,TRBV9,TRBJ1-5,TGTGCCAGCAGCGCAGACAGTTATCAGCCCCAGCATTTT,CASSADSYQPQHF
.,.,TRBV5-4,TRBJ1-1,TGTGCCAGCGGATACGCGGGCGTGAACACTGAAGCTTTCTTT,CASGYAGVNTEAFF
TRBD1,.,TRBV19,TRBJ1-1,TGTGCCAGTAGTAAGGGCAGGGGGCGATCTGAAGCTTTCTTT,CASSKGRGRSEAFF
.,.,TRBV30,TRBJ2-3,TGTGCCTGGAGCCCTGGCAGAACCACAGATACGCAGTATTTT,CAWSPGRTTDTQYF
TRBD1,.,TRBV18,TRBJ1-3,TGTGCCAGCAACTCCGGGACAGGGTTAAACACCATATATTTT,CASNSGTGLNTIYF
.,.,TRBV7-9,TRBJ2-2,TGTGCCAGCAGTATAGCCCTGAACACCGGGGAGCTGTTTTTT,CASSIALNTGELFF
.,.,TRBV29-1,TRBJ2-1,TGCAGCGCCCTATTAAGGGGGGGGTCTGGGGAGTTCTTC,CSALLRGGSGEFF
.,.,TRBV28,TRBJ1-6,TGTGCCAGCAGCCCAAGCCGAGGCGCCAATAATTCACCCCTCCACTTT,CASSPSRGANNSPLHF
.,.,TRBV12-5,TRBJ1-2,TGTGCTAGTGGTTTGGGGGACACCCGCATCTATGGCTACACCTTC,CASGLGDTRIYGYTF
.,.,TRBV20-1,TRBJ1-2,TGCAGTGCTAGTCTCCGGGACTTCGGAGGCTACACCTTC,CSASLRDFGGYTF
TRBD2,.,TRBV5-1,TRBJ2-7,TGCGCCAGCAGCTTGGGAGGGACTAGCGGCTACGAGCAGTACTTC,CASSLGGTSGYEQYF
.,once,TRBV12-3/TRBV12-4,TRBJ2-5,TGTGCCAGCGGCCCCACGTGGGAGACCCAGTACTTC,CASGPTWETQYF
TRBD1,.,TRBV7-9,TRBJ2-3,TGTGCCAGCAGCGCCGGGACAGGGTTCACAGATACGCAGTATTTT,CASSAGTGFTDTQYF
.,.,TRBV3-1/TRBV3-2,TRBJ1-2,TGTGCCAGCAGCCACCGGACAAATAACTATGGCTACACCTTC,CASSHRTNNYGYTF
.,.,TRBV7-2,TRBJ1-5,TGTGCCAGCAGCTTTTTTGCGGAGAATCAGCCCCAGCATTTT,CASSFFAENQPQHF
.,.,TRBV9,TRBJ1-2,TGTGCCAGCAGCGTAGCGACAGGCCCCAACTATGGCTACACCTTC,CASSVATGPNYGYTF
TRBD1,once,TRBV18,TRBJ1-3,TGTGCCAGCACGACAGGGCAAGGAAACACCATATATTTT,CASTTGQGNTIYF
.,.,TRBV5-1,TRBJ1-1,TGCGCCAGCAGCTCTATTGACCCGAGGGGGACTGAAGCTTTCTTT,CASSSIDPRGTEAFF
.,.,TRBV3-1/TRBV3-2,TRBJ1-2,TGTGCCAGCAGCCAATCCCAGGGGTACAGTGGCTACACCTTC,CASSQSQGYSGYTF
.,.,TRBV7-9,TRBJ1-1,TGTGCCAGCAGCCTAAGGTCACAGGCGGACACTGAAGCTTTCTTT,CASSLRSQADTEAFF
TRBD1,.,TRBV5-4,TRBJ1-6,TGTGCCAGCAGCCCCGGGGACAGACGCAATTCACCCCTCCACTTT,CASSPGDRRNSPLHF
.,.,TRBV6-5,TRBJ2-7,TGTGCCAGTCTAGGACATAACTACGAGCAGTACTTC,CASLGHNYEQYF
TRBD2,.,TRBV7-8,TRBJ2-2,TGTGCCAGGGGCGCTAGCGGGAGGGCCGTCGGGGAGCTGTTTTTT,CARGASGRAVGELFF
TRBD1,.,TRBV6-2/TRBV6-3,TRBJ1-6,TGTGCCAGCAGTGGGACAGAAAATTCACCCCTCCACTTT,CASSGTENSPLHF
.,few,TRBV4-1,TRBJ1-1,TGCGCCAGCAGCCTCCGGGACATCTTGAACACTGAAGCTTTCTTT,CASSLRDILNTEAFF
.,once,TRBV7-6,TRBJ1-5,TGTGCCAGCAGCTTAGGGGACATTAGCAATCAGCCCCAGCATTTT,CASSLGDISNQPQHF
.,.,TRBV6-6,TRBJ1-5,TGTGCCAGCAGTCGTACCTCGGGCAGGGGTAGCAATCAGCCCCAGCATTTT,CASSRTSGRGSNQPQHF
TRBD1,.,TRBV7-9,TRBJ1-5,TGTGCCAGCAGCTCATATGGAGGGGGCGGCAATCAGCCCCAGCATTTT,CASSSYGGGGNQPQHF
.,.,TRBV24-1,TRBJ1-2,TGTGCCACCAGTGAGGGAAGGGGAGGAGGGCATGGCTACACCTTC,CATSEGRGGGHGYTF
.,.,TRBV19,TRBJ1-5,TGTGCCAGTAGTATAGGGAGGGATCAGCCCCAGCATTTT,CASSIGRDQPQHF
.,few,TRBV9,TRBJ1-6,TGTGCCAGCAGCGTCTCAGGGAGGGATAATTCACCCCTCCACTTT,CASSVSGRDNSPLHF
.,.,TRBV28,TRBJ1-2,TGTGCCAGCAGTTCTACAGGGAAAACTAACTATGGCTACACCTTC,CASSSTGKTNYGYTF
.,once,TRBV7-2,TRBJ2-3,TGTGCCAGCAGCCCCCAGGGGATACCCTTGACAGATACGCAGTATTTT,CASSPQGIPLTDTQYF
.,.,TRBV27,TRBJ2-1,TGTGCCAGCAGTTTACCCTTCTCGGAGCAGTTCTTC,CASSLPFSEQFF
.,.,TRBV4-1,TRBJ2-7,TGCGCCAGCAGCCGACAGTTATCCTACGAGCAGTACTTC,CASSRQLSYEQYF
.,.,TRBV29-1,TRBJ1-2,TGCAGCGTTGGTACAGGGCCTAACTATGGCTACACCTTC,CSVGTGPNYGYTF